The subject of this entry is one T cell receptor (beta chain). The data stem from a study of blood T cell repertoires in COVID-19. Per the study methods: Estimated nucleated cell counts came from reference gene primer amplification. Produced via immunoSEQ multiplex PCR; TCRdb's table is partial and in-frame only. The DNA gave D and trimming, while V, J and clone size come from that table. The sample has hundreds of thousands of clones, around 82% seen once. The sample was peripheral blood. The sequence derives from a man at least 80 years old with acute or convalescent COVID-19.

The DNA for the CDR3 is TGCAGCGTTCCCAGGGACACCGGCGCGGGCTACACCTTC. This gives the protein CSVPRDTGAGYTF. The chain recombines TRBV29-1 with TRBJ1-2; D is possibly TRBD1 (6 bases). Deletions cut 5 bases from V and 8 bases from J, with 18 bases between. CDR1 and CDR2 (germline): SQVTM, ANQGSEA. The CDR3 extends over 13 amino acids.